The 25 T cell receptor beta chains in this list originate from one sample, sequenced in a study of molecular identifiers for immune sequencing clone quantification. TCRdb reprocessed the PCR reads via MiXCR and lists one record per CDR3 protein. The sample has around 460,000 distinct CDR3 sequences; about a fifth are singletons. Sequencing was carried out using naive CD8+ T cells from blood, with Jurkat cell RNA spiked in. Specified subset: FACS-sorted CD8+CD4-CCR7+CD45RA+ naive T cells. The receptors originated from a human donor in good health. Some libraries in this study had Jurkat cell RNA spiked in.

This clonotype was found a few times. A much larger clone differs by one base, so this may be a read error. This CDR3 reads CASSLTSGPTDEQFF. In DNA, the CDR3 is TGTGCCAGCAGCTTGACTAGCGGTCCTACGGATGAGCAGTTCTTC. The rearrangement uses TRBV7-8 and TRBJ2-1; 9 bases match TRBD2. CDR1 SGHVS and CDR2 FQNEAQ come from the germline V gene. The CDR3 contains 15 residues. Trimming at V came to 3 bases and at J to 8 bases, leaving 8 bases not matched to a gene.

This clonotype occurred a few times. This chain joins TRBV7-9 and TRBJ2-5, with TRBD1 identical over 7 bases. The CDR3 covers 16 residues. V was pared by 5 bases and J by 0 bases, with 9 bases of the junction left unmatched. CDR1 is SEHNR, CDR2 FQNEAQ, per germline (reference sequence). The CDR3 region is CASSNRQGEYQETQYF. DNA for the CDR3: TGTGCCAGCAGCAACCGACAGGGCGAATACCAAGAGACCCAGTACTTC.

On this clonotype itself: Since a much larger clone is just one base distant, this may be a read error. This chain joins TRBV5-3 and TRBJ2-7, with D tentatively TRBD2 (6 bases). TRBV5-3 is known as an ORF, though its function is uncertain. Trimming took off 10 bases at V and 5 bases at J, with 19 bases between the two ends. CDR3 length equals 13 residues. The CDR3 here is CAGSPWGGNEQYF. The CDR3 nucleotides are TGTGCCGGCAGCCCATGGGGAGGCAACGAGCAGTACTTC.

This clonotype was observed at least ten times. This sequence joins TRBV5-4 and TRBJ2-5; tentatively, D is TRBD2 (6 bases). Trimming cost V 3 bases and J 7 bases, with 16 bases left between them. The germline gives CDR1 SGHNT, CDR2 YYREEE (reference sequence). The CDR3 covers 14 residues. The CDR3 protein is CASSYSGTPATQYF. Written as DNA, the CDR3 is TGTGCCAGCAGCTACTCCGGGACTCCCGCGACCCAGTACTTC.

This clonotype was seen only a few times. The genes are TRBV19 and TRBJ1-5, with D perhaps TRBD1 (5 bases). From germline, CDR1 is LNHDA and CDR2 SQIVND (reference sequence). The CDR3 is made up of 15 amino acids. Trimming removed 5 bases at V and 0 bases at J, with 11 bases between. DNA for the CDR3: TGTGCCAGTAGTGGGGACGGTTATAGCAATCAGCCCCAGCATTTT. This translates into CASSGDGYSNQPQHF.

This clonotype was observed many times. V gene TRBV29-1 combines with J gene TRBJ2-3; weak D call: TRBD1 (6 bases). Germline loops: CDR1 SQVTM, CDR2 ANQGSEA. Trimming took off 7 bases at V and 5 bases at J, with 16 bases between the two ends. This CDR3 contains 13 residues. Here the CDR3 reads CSAMNRVQDTQYF. CDR3 bases: TGCAGCGCCATGAACAGGGTTCAAGATACGCAGTATTTT.

In this sample, this clonotype turned up many times. The rearrangement links TRBV27 to TRBJ1-4; weak D call: TRBD1 (5 bases). Trimming stripped 6 bases from V and 7 bases from J, with 27 bases between. The CDR3 runs to 18 residues. Per the germline V gene, CDR1 is MNHEY and CDR2 is SMNVEV (reference sequence). In DNA, the CDR3 is TGTGCCAGCAGCCCATTATCCCCCCACGGGGCTGTGGGTGAAAAACTGTTTTTT. Encoded protein: CASSPLSPHGAVGEKLFF.

This clonotype was picked up many times. V and J are TRBV6-1 and TRBJ1-1, with D unresolved. This CDR3 spans 13 amino acids. With 7 bases removed from V and 1 base from J, the gap between germline ends came to 10 bases. The germline CDR1 and CDR2 sequences are MNHNS and SASEGT. As DNA, the CDR3 is TGTGCCAGCACTTTCGGACCGAACACTGAAGCTTTCTTT. It encodes CASTFGPNTEAFF.

This clonotype was seen at least ten times. The chain employs TRBV7-9 and TRBJ1-4; D remains unclear. Looked up from germline, CDR1 is SEHNR and CDR2 is FQNEAQ (reference sequence). V was cut by 5 bases and J by 8 bases, with 12 bases left in between. The CDR3 sequence is 13 residues long. In nucleotides, the CDR3 is TGTGCCAGCAGCCCAGGAGAAGAGGAAAAACTGTTTTTT. Protein product: CASSPGEEEKLFF. Supplemented by reference TRBV7-9 and TRBJ1-4, the full variable domain reads DTGVSQNPRHKITKRGQNVTFRCDPISEHNRLYWYRQTLGQGPEFLTYFQNEAQLEKSRLLSDRFSAERPKGSFSTLEIQRTEQGDSAMYLCASSPGEEEKLFFGSGTQLSVL.

This sequence joins TRBV7-9 and TRBJ2-1; D might be TRBD2 (6 bases). From germline, CDR1 is SEHNR and CDR2 FQNEAQ (reference sequence). This CDR3 contains 15 residues. Trimming removed 5 bases from V and 5 bases from J, with 16 bases in between. Written as DNA, the CDR3 is TGTGCCAGCAGCCAGACTTGCGGGGTCCACAATGAGCAGTTCTTC. As protein: CASSQTCGVHNEQFF.

This clonotype has a count of ten or more. V usage is TRBV2 and J usage is TRBJ2-3; a weak D match, TRBD2 (6 bases). The length of the CDR3 is 14 residues. The V end lost 7 bases, the J end lost 4 bases, and 15 bases lay between the germline ends. Germline CDR1 is SNHLY and CDR2 is FYNNEI. CDR3 sequence: CASTTGLSPDTQYF. Written as DNA, the CDR3 is TGTGCCAGCACAACGGGACTCTCTCCAGATACGCAGTATTTT.

This clonotype showed up just a few times. The rearrangement joins TRBV27 to TRBJ2-5; D is unresolved. The CDR3 contains 13 residues. Trimming removed 2 bases from V and 5 bases from J, with 9 bases in between. The V gene's germline CDR1 is MNHEY and CDR2 SMNVEV (reference sequence). As DNA, the CDR3 is TGTGCCAGCAGTTTAATGTTCGGGGAGACCCAGTACTTC. Translation: CASSLMFGETQYF.

Comments on this clonotype: One base away lies a much larger clone, so this may be a sequencing read error. CDR3 DNA: TGCAGTGCTAGTAAGGTCCTCTCCAACAATGAGCAGTTCTTC. It translates to CSASKVLSNNEQFF. The V and J genes are TRBV20-1 and TRBJ2-1; no definite D call. The CDR3 spans 14 residues. CDR1 DFQATT and CDR2 SNEGSKA come from the germline V gene (reference sequence).

This clonotype came up a few times. The chain combines TRBV20-1 with TRBJ2-7, with 9 positions matching TRBD1. CDR1 is DFQATT and CDR2 is SNEGSKA in the germline V gene (reference sequence). This CDR3 comprises 14 residues. The junction had 12 bases not matched to a gene; V was cut back by 7 bases and J by 5 bases. CDR3 nucleotides: TGCAGTGTCCCCACCGGGACAGGGAACCACGAGCAGTACTTC. Protein: CSVPTGTGNHEQYF.

This clonotype was observed many times. The chain joins TRBV7-6 to TRBJ1-1; D gene unclear. Trimming took 5 bases from V and 5 from J, leaving 15 bases between them. Germline V gene sequence: CDR1 SGHVS, CDR2 FNYEAQ. CDR3 size: 14 residues. CDR3 loop: CASSPGATGTEAFF. CDR3 DNA: TGTGCCAGCAGCCCCGGAGCAACGGGGACTGAAGCTTTCTTT.

This clonotype was observed a few times. The chain couples TRBV12-3 or TRBV12-4 to TRBJ1-4, with D possibly being TRBD1 (5 bases). The CDR3 is 14 residues long. V was cut by 0 bases and J by 6 bases, with 8 bases left in between. The CDR3 sequence: CASSLAGGYEKLFF. CDR3 DNA: TGTGCCAGCAGTTTAGCGGGGGGTTATGAAAAACTGTTTTTT.

This clonotype was observed many times. This chain uses TRBV11-2 with TRBJ2-3; 14 nucleotides agree with TRBD2. The V and J ends lost 5 bases and 2 bases, in that order; junction bases with no gene match: 6. This CDR3 has 17 amino acids. Germline lookup yields CDR1 SGHAT and CDR2 FQNNGV. The CDR3 region has the DNA TGTGCCAGCAGCGATGGGACTAGCGGGGGCCTCACAGATACGCAGTATTTT. It yields the protein CASSDGTSGGLTDTQYF.

The chain carries TRBV12-3 or TRBV12-4 and TRBJ2-7, with 10 positions matching TRBD2. The CDR3 contains 15 residues. The J segment lost 0 bases and the V segment lost 4 bases, leaving 3 bases of the junction unmatched. CDR3 sequence reads: CASSSGTSASYEQYF. The CDR3 DNA sequence: TGTGCCAGCAGTTCTGGGACTAGCGCCTCCTACGAGCAGTACTTC.

This clonotype was detected a few times. V is TRBV27 and J is TRBJ2-7; D call uncertain. CDR1 and CDR2 from the germline V gene are MNHEY and SMNVEV (reference sequence). V gave up 6 bases and J gave up 6 bases, with 9 bases separating them. This CDR3 is built from 11 residues. The CDR3 coding sequence is TGTGCCAGCAGACGCTTGGGCGAGCAGTACTTC. It is translated as CASRRLGEQYF.

The chain couples TRBV19 to TRBJ2-3; TRBD2 agrees at 11 bases. CDR3 length: 19 residues. Germline loops: CDR1 LNHDA, CDR2 SQIVND (reference sequence). The J segment lost 0 bases and the V segment lost 4 bases, leaving 12 bases of the junction unmatched. CDR3 nucleotide sequence: TGTGCCAGTAGTACAGATTGGCCGACTAGCGGGACTAGCACAGATACGCAGTATTTT. This codes for CASSTDWPTSGTSTDTQYF.

The chain couples TRBV7-9 to TRBJ1-4; 11 bases fit TRBD1. CDR1 and CDR2 (germline): SEHNR, FQNEAQ (reference sequence). This CDR3 comprises 16 residues. J lost 3 bases, V lost 4 bases, and 4 bases had no gene match. Here the CDR3 reads CASSSGQGAANEKLFF. The CDR3 DNA reads as TGTGCCAGCAGCTCCGGACAGGGGGCGGCTAATGAAAAACTGTTTTTT.

This chain links TRBV7-2 with TRBJ2-7; tentatively, D is TRBD2 (7 bases). The CDR3 is 16 amino acids. Per germline, CDR1 SGHTA and CDR2 FQGNSA. Between the trimmed V and J ends, which lost 0 bases and 4 bases, there was a span of 16 bases. CDR3 coding DNA: TGTGCCAGCAGCTTAGCGGGGGGGCGGCTCGGGTACGAGCAGTACTTC. It codes for CASSLAGGRLGYEQYF.

The chain has TRBV27 and TRBJ2-1; D might be TRBD1 or TRBD2, each matching 5 bases. The CDR3 covers 13 residues. The V end lost 2 bases, the J end lost 8 bases, and 10 bases lay between the germline ends. CDR1 is MNHEY, CDR2 SMNVEV, per germline (reference sequence). Here the CDR3 DNA reads TGTGCCAGCAGTTTAGAGGGGAACCATGAGCAGTTCTTC. Its protein is CASSLEGNHEQFF.

The chain carries TRBV30 and TRBJ2-7; D is possibly TRBD1 (6 bases). V was cut by 0 bases and J by 6 bases, with 12 bases left in between. This CDR3 has 13 residues. Germline values: CDR1 GTSNPN, CDR2 SVGIG (reference sequence). CDR3 sequence: CAWSVVTGREQYF. The DNA of the CDR3 is TGTGCCTGGAGTGTAGTCACAGGGCGCGAGCAGTACTTC.

In its sample, this clonotype was seen a few times. The rearrangement uses TRBV2 and TRBJ2-1; TRBD2 might be the D (5 bases). This CDR3 contains 14 residues. Germline V gene lookup returns CDR1 SNHLY and CDR2 FYNNEI. V lost 6 bases, J lost 3 bases, and 12 bases lay in between. The CDR3 spells CASRDFSVYNEQFF. The CDR3 region has the DNA TGTGCCAGCAGGGACTTCTCTGTCTACAATGAGCAGTTCTTC. The whole variable domain, filled in from reference TRBV2 and TRBJ2-1, reads EPEVTQTPSHQVTQMGQEVILRCVPISNHLYFYWYRQILGQKVEFLVSFYNNEISEKSEIFDDQFSVERPDGSNFTLKIRSTKLEDSAMYFCASRDFSVYNEQFFGPGTRLTVL.